This T cell receptor (beta chain) was sequenced in a study of STAT5B mutations in CD4+ large granular lymphocyte leukemia. Study-wide results and limits: The CD4+ versus CD8+ T-LGLL clonality difference may reflect limited sample size.

Sequencing was performed with immunoSEQ multiplex PCR; in TCRdb, only in-frame clones are kept and a portion is missing. The table records 40,000 or so clones, about 80% of them present only once. Germline CDR1 reads SGHVS; CDR2 reads FQNEAQ. Trimming shortened V by 3 bases and J by 1 base, and 28 bases separated the two germline ends. CDR3 length: 22 amino acids. With respect to this clone: Antigen specificity is unknown.

Sequencing was carried out using CD4+ T cells from blood buffy coats. The chain carries TRBV7-8 and TRBJ2-6; tentatively, D is TRBD1 (6 bases). The TCR comes from a human donor in good health. The CDR3 region has the DNA TGTGCCAGCAGCTTTAGGGGCCCGGGACAAAAGAGGGGAATGTCTGGGGCCAACGTCCTGACTTTC. As protein: CASSFRGPGQKRGMSGANVLTF.